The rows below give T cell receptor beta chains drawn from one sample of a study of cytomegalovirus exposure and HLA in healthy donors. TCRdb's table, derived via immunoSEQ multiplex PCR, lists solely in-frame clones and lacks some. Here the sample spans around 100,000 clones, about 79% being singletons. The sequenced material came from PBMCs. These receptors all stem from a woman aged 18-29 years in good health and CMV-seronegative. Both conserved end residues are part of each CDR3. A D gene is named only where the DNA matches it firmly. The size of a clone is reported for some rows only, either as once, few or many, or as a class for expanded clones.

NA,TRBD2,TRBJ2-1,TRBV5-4,TGTGCCAGCAGCGGGATAGCGGGAGCGGACTACAATGAGCAGTTCTTC,CASSGIAGADYNEQFF
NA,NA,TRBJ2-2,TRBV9,TGTGCCAGCAGCGTCGAGAGGTCCCCGATAACCGGGGAGCTGTTTTTT,CASSVERSPITGELFF
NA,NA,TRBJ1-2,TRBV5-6,TGTGCCAGCAGCTTGCTCTCGGTCTCTGGCTACACCTTC,CASSLLSVSGYTF
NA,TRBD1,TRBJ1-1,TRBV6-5,TGTGCCAGCTCGGGGGGACAGGTGAACACTGAAGCTTTCTTT,CASSGGQVNTEAFF
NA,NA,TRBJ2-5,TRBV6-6,TGTGCCAGCAGTACCCCTAGCCCCAACTTTCAAGAGACCCAGTACTTC,CASSTPSPNFQETQYF
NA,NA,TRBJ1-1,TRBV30,TGTGCCTTGAATGACTGGGTAGCTTTCTTT,CALNDWVAFF
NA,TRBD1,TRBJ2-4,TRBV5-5,TGTGCCAGCAGCTTTCTCCCGGGACAGGGGGCGAAAAACATTCAGTACTTC,CASSFLPGQGAKNIQYF
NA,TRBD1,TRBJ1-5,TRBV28,TGTGCCAGCAGAGCTAGCAACAGACAGGGGTATCAGCCCCAGCATTTT,CASRASNRQGYQPQHF
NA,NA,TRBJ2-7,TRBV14,TGTGCCAGCAGCCAAAACAGGCGTGACGAGCAGTACTTC,CASSQNRRDEQYF
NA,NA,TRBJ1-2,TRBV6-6,TGTGCCAGCACGGAAGGGGAGGATGGCTACACCTTC,CASTEGEDGYTF
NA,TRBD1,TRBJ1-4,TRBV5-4,TGTGCCAGCAGCAGGACAGGATCAACTAATGAAAAACTGTTTTTT,CASSRTGSTNEKLFF
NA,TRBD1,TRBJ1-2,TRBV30,TGTGCCTGGTCACTCAGGGGGAACTATGGCTACACCTTC,CAWSLRGNYGYTF
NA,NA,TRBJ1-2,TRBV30,TGTGCCTGGAGTGCCTGGCAGAACTATGGCTACACCTTC,CAWSAWQNYGYTF
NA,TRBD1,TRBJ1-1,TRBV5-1,TGCGCCAGCAGCGCCCCCATAGGGACAGGGTCCATGAACACTGAAGCTTTCTTT,CASSAPIGTGSMNTEAFF
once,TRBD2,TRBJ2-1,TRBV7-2,TGTGCCAGCAGCTTAGCGGGAGGGCCATATTTAGGGGATGAGCAGTTCTTC,CASSLAGGPYLGDEQFF
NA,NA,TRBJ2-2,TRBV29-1,TGCAGCGCCTTGGGTGGTAGCAGGGTCGGAGGGGAGCTGTTTTTT,CSALGGSRVGGELFF